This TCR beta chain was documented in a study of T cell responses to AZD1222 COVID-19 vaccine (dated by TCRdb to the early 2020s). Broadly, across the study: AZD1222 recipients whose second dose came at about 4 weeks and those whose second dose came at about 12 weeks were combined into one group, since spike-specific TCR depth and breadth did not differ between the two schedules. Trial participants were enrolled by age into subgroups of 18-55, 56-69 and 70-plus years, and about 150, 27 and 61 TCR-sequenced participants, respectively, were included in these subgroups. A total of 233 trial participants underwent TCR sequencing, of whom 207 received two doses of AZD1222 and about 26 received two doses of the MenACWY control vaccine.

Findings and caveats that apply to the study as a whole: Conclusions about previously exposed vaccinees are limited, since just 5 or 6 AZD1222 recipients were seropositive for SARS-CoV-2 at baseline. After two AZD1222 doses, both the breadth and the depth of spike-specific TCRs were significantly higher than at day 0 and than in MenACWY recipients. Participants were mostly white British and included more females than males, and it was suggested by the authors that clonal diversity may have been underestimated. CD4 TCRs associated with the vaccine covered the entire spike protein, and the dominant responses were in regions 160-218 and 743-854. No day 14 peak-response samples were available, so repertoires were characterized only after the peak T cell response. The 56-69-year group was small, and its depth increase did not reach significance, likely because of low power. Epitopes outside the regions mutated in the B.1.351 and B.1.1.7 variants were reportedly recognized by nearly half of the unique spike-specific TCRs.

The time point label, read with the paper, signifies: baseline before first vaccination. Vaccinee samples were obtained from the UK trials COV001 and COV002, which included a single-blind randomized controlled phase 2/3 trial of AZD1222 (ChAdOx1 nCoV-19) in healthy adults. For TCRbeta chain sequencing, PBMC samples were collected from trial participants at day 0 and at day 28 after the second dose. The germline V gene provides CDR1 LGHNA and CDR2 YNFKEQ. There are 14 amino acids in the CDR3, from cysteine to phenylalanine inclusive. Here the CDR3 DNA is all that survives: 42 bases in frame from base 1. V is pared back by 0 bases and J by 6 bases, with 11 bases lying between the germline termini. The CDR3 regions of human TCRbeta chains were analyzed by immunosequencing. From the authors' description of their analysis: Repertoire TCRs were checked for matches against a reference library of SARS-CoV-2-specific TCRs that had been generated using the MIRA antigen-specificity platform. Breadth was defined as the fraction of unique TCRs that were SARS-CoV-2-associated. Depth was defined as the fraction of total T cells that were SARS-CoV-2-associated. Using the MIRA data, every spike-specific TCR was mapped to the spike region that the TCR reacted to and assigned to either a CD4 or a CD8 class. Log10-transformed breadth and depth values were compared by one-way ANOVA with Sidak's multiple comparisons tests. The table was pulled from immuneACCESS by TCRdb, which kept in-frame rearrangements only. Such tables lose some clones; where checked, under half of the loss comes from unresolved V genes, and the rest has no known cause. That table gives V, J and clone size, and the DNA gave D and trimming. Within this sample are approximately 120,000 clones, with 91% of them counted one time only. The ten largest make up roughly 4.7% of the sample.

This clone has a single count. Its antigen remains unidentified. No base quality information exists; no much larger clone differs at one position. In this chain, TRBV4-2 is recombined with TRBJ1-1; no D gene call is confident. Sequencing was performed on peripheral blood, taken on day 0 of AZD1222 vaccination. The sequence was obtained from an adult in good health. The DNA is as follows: TGTGCCAGCAGCCAAGATGGGAGGGAAGCTGAAGCTTTCTTT. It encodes CASSQDGREAEAFF.